The 23 T cell receptor beta chains reported below all come from one sample, sequenced in a study of T cells in Graves' hyperthyroidism and ophthalmopathy. Using RNA transcripts as the source, TCR beta CDR3 regions were amplified. The TCR CDR3 was amplified in a first-round RT-PCR using the HTBI primer set. TCRdb itself ran the multiplex PCR reads through MiXCR, one entry per CDR3 protein. The data show hundreds of thousands of distinct CDR3 sequences, with about 25% seen just once and more than 60% held by the top ten. The sample was blood. The receptors come from a man in his fifties or sixties with Graves' hyperthyroidism.

This clonotype was recorded a few times. This chain uses TRBV7-2 with TRBJ2-4, with a tentative D call TRBD2 (6 bases). Trimming took 5 bases from V and 8 from J, leaving 16 bases between them. Germline CDR1 reads SGHTA; CDR2 reads FQGNSA. The CDR3 contains 14 residues. DNA of the CDR3: TGTGCCAGCAGCGCGGCGGGGATGATAGACATTCAGTACTTC. It translates to CASSAAGMIDIQYF.

The chain's CDR3 is CSARGADEAFF. The CDR3 DNA sequence: TGCAGTGCTAGAGGGGCCGATGAAGCTTTCTTT. The chain links TRBV20-1 to TRBJ1-1; D is uncertain. The CDR3 runs to 11 residues. The germline CDR1 and CDR2 sequences are DFQATT and SNEGSKA (reference sequence). V lost 1 base, J lost 7 bases, and 7 bases lay in between.

A few counts support this clonotype. V and J are TRBV6-2 or TRBV6-3 and TRBJ1-2, with a tentative D call TRBD1 (5 bases). Germline CDR1 and CDR2: MNHEY and SVGEGT. V was shortened by 6 bases and J by 2 bases, with 10 bases between the two germline ends. CDR3 length equals 13 residues. CDR3 in DNA: TGTGCCAGCAGGTTTGACAGCAACTATGGCTACACCTTC. Encoded protein: CASRFDSNYGYTF.

The chain joins TRBV9 to TRBJ2-5; D remains ambiguous. CDR1 and CDR2 (germline): SGDLS, YYNGEE. V lost 0 bases and J lost 1, with 10 bases in between. The CDR3 spans 15 residues. The CDR3 sequence: CASSVDWASQETQYF. The CDR3 DNA reads TGTGCCAGCAGCGTAGATTGGGCCAGCCAAGAGACCCAGTACTTC.

This rearrangement joins TRBV2 to TRBJ1-5; D gene uncertain. Germline lookup yields CDR1 SNHLY and CDR2 FYNNEI. The CDR3 length is 12 residues. Trimming took off 4 bases at V and 7 bases at J, with 8 bases between the two ends. As DNA, the CDR3 is TGTGCCAGCAGTGTCGAAGGGCAGCCCCAGCATTTT. Translating gives CASSVEGQPQHF.

The rearrangement joins TRBV6-1 to TRBJ1-2; TRBD1 agrees at 8 bases. The CDR3 consists of 15 residues. The V gene end was trimmed by 4 bases and the J gene end by 3 bases; junction bases not matched to a gene: 7. Germline V gives CDR1 MNHNS, CDR2 SASEGT. The CDR3 loop reads CASSAPQGADYGYTF. CDR3 DNA sequence: TGTGCCAGCAGTGCCCCCCAGGGGGCAGACTATGGCTACACCTTC.

V usage is TRBV24-1 and J usage is TRBJ2-7; 9 bases map to TRBD2. J was trimmed by 2 bases and V by 6 bases; bases with no gene match: 7. The CDR3 runs 15 residues. The germline V gene has CDR1 KGHDR and CDR2 SFDVKD. The DNA of the CDR3 is TGTGCCACCAGTCCGGGACTAGCCGCACCCTACGAGCAGTACTTC. Its protein product is CATSPGLAAPYEQYF.

The chain carries TRBV20-1 and TRBJ2-1; possible D gene TRBD2, 6 bases. Looked up from germline, CDR1 is DFQATT and CDR2 is SNEGSKA (reference sequence). This CDR3 spans 15 amino acids. Trimming removed 3 bases from V and 7 bases from J, with 19 bases in between. This CDR3 is CSARTLAGMPNEQFF. The CDR3 DNA follows: TGCAGTGCTAGGACACTAGCAGGTATGCCTAATGAGCAGTTCTTC.

The chain couples TRBV12-3 or TRBV12-4 to TRBJ2-7, with D maybe TRBD1 (6 bases). The CDR3 loop spans 12 amino acids. V lost 6 bases and J 5 bases, leaving 11 bases between the germline ends. In DNA form, the CDR3 reads TGTGCCAGCAGGAACAGGGTCGACGAGCAGTACTTC. As protein: CASRNRVDEQYF.

The V gene is TRBV20-1, the J gene TRBJ2-5; perhaps TRBD2 as D (7 bases). The CDR3 spans 16 residues. CDR1 is DFQATT and CDR2 is SNEGSKA in the germline V gene (reference sequence). The V end lost 4 bases, the J end lost 2 bases, and 20 bases lay between the germline ends. Here the CDR3 reads CSAIRYLGGGQETQYF. The CDR3 DNA sequence: TGCAGTGCTATTCGTTATCTGGGAGGGGGGCAAGAGACCCAGTACTTC.

The V gene is TRBV18, the J gene TRBJ1-1; unclear D gene. V lost 5 bases, J lost 4 bases, and 17 bases lay in between. Germline V gene data show CDR1 as KGHSH and CDR2 as LQKENI. This CDR3 has 15 amino acids. The CDR3 here is CASSDGWGVGTEAFF. The CDR3 DNA reads as TGTGCCAGCTCAGATGGATGGGGTGTTGGCACTGAAGCTTTCTTT.

This clonotype has a count of ten or more. The gene calls are TRBV2 and TRBJ2-3; a weak D match, TRBD2 (6 bases). The V end was cut by 0 bases, the J end by 2 bases, with 9 bases between. There are 15 residues in the CDR3. Germline loops: CDR1 SNHLY, CDR2 FYNNEI. This CDR3 is CASSEASGHTDTQYF. The CDR3 bases are TGTGCCAGCAGTGAAGCTAGCGGTCACACAGATACGCAGTATTTT.

This clonotype came up many times. The gene calls are TRBV20-1 and TRBJ2-7; 7 bases are a match to TRBD1. CDR3 length: 13 amino acids. Germline assignment: CDR1 DFQATT and CDR2 SNEGSKA (reference sequence). Losses at the gene ends were 1 base for V and 7 bases for J; bases not matched to a gene: 7. The DNA of the CDR3 is TGCAGTGCTAGAGGGCAGGGGGTCTTGGAGCAGTACTTC. Residues: CSARGQGVLEQYF.

The V gene is TRBV6-5, the J gene TRBJ2-7; 15 bases fit TRBD2. V shed 5 bases and J 5 bases; nucleotides not matched to a gene: 10. The length of the CDR3 is 17 residues. Germline assignment: CDR1 MNHEY and CDR2 SVGAGI. The CDR3 DNA is TGTGCCAGCAGTCACCCTCGGACTAGCGGGAGGGGGGACGAGCAGTACTTC. Translation gives CASSHPRTSGRGDEQYF.

J is TRBJ2-5 and V is TRBV3-1; 12 bases fit TRBD2. This CDR3 has 17 amino acids. CDR1 is LGHDT and CDR2 is YNNKEL in the germline V gene (reference sequence). Unmatched junction bases numbered 13, after V lost 5 bases and J lost 6 bases. CDR3 loop: CASSFPSGRALKKTQYF. DNA for the CDR3: TGTGCCAGCAGCTTCCCTAGCGGGAGGGCCCTCAAGAAGACCCAGTACTTC.

This clonotype was recorded a few times. The V and J genes are TRBV20-1 and TRBJ2-2; D gene ambiguous. Trimming cost V 5 bases and J 8 bases, with 12 bases left between them. Germline V gene lookup returns CDR1 DFQATT and CDR2 SNEGSKA (reference sequence). The CDR3 spans 12 residues. In DNA, the CDR3 is TGCAGTGCTCGATCAGGTGCGGGGGAGCTGTTTTTT. Amino acid sequence: CSARSGAGELFF.

At least ten counts were recorded for this clonotype. This chain joins TRBV7-2 and TRBJ2-1; no reliable D call. V lost 3 bases to trimming and J lost 4 bases, with 4 bases between them. The germline V gene encodes CDR1 SGHTA and CDR2 FQGNSA. The CDR3 is 12 residues long. The CDR3 nucleotides are TGTGCCAGCAGCTTTCAATACAATGAGCAGTTCTTC. Its translation is CASSFQYNEQFF. The whole variable domain, filled in from reference TRBV7-2 and TRBJ2-1, reads GAGVSQSPSNKVTEKGKDVELRCDPISGHTALYWYRQSLGQGLEFLIYFQGNSAPDKSGLPSDRFSAERTGGSVSTLTIQRTQQEDSAVYLCASSFQYNEQFFGPGTRLTVL.

This clonotype has a handful of counts. The rearrangement uses TRBV15 and TRBJ2-3; D is ambiguous. V lost 2 bases and J 0 bases, leaving 6 bases between the germline ends. The germline V gene has CDR1 LNHNV and CDR2 YYDKDF (reference sequence). CDR3 length equals 14 residues. The CDR3, as DNA: TGTGCCACCAGCAGACTACTCAGCACAGATACGCAGTATTTT. Encoded protein: CATSRLLSTDTQYF.

This clonotype turned up a few times. The chain combines TRBV5-1 with TRBJ2-7, with a tentative D call TRBD1 (5 bases). This CDR3 has 13 amino acids. Trimming stripped 5 bases from V and 9 bases from J, with 18 bases between. Per germline, CDR1 SGHRS and CDR2 YFSETQ. CDR3 protein: CASSSDSLTRQYF. The CDR3 nucleotides read TGCGCCAGCAGTTCCGACAGCCTTACACGGCAGTACTTC.

This clonotype occurred a few times. The rearrangement links TRBV5-1 to TRBJ2-3; 15 nucleotides align to TRBD2. There are 15 residues in the CDR3. From germline, CDR1 is SGHRS and CDR2 YFSETQ. The V and J ends lost 4 bases and 8 bases, in that order; junction bases with no gene match: 5. This CDR3 is CASSTGLAGGPTQYF. The CDR3 coding sequence is TGCGCCAGCAGCACCGGACTAGCGGGAGGGCCTACGCAGTATTTT.

As concerns this clonotype: At one boundary the junction diverges from the germline segment, which might be a read error. The chain links TRBV7-2 to TRBJ2-5; D not certain. CDR1 and CDR2 (germline): SGHTA, FQGNSA. This CDR3 contains 13 residues. The CDR3 protein is CASSLAEQGTQYF. The CDR3 DNA is TGTGCCAGCAGCTTAGCTGAGCAAGGGACCCAGTACTTC.

About this clonotype itself: This likely comes from a read error, as the CDR3 has no conserved phenylalanine or tryptophan at its end. The V and J genes are TRBV9 and TRBJ2-7, with TRBD1 matching over 7 bases. Germline trimming cut 2 bases from V and 2 bases from J; bases unmatched to any gene: 7. The V gene's germline CDR1 is SGDLS and CDR2 YYNGEE. The CDR3 covers 15 residues. The CDR3 loop reads CASSVSGTAPYEQYL. In DNA, the CDR3 is TGTGCCAGCAGCGTGTCCGGGACAGCCCCCTACGAGCAGTACTTG.

This clonotype came up many times. The rearrangement joins TRBV29-1 to TRBJ1-1, with a weak D call TRBD1 (5 bases). Germline-derived CDR1 and CDR2 are SQVTM and ANQGSEA. With 2 bases removed from V and 7 bases from J, the gap between germline ends came to 14 bases. This CDR3 region has 13 residues. The CDR3 spells CSVERPTVNEAFF. The CDR3 bases are TGCAGCGTTGAACGACCGACAGTAAATGAAGCTTTCTTT.